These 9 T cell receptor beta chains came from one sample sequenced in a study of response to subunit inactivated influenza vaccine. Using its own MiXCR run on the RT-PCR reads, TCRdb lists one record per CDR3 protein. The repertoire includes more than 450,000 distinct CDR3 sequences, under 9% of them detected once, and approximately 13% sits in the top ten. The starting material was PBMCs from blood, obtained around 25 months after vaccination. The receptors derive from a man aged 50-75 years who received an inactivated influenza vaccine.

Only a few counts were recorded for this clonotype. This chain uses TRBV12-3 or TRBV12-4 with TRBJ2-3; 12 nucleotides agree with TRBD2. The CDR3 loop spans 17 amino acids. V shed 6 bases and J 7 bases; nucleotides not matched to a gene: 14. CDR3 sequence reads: CASSPRTSSGGANTQYF. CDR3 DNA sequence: TGTGCCAGCAGCCCTCGAACCTCTAGCGGGGGGGCAAATACGCAGTATTTT.

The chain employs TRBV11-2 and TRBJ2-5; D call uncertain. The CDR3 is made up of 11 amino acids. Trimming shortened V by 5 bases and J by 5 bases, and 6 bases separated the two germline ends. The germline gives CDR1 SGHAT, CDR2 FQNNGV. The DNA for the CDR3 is TGTGCCAGCAGCATTTACGAGACCCAGTACTTC. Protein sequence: CASSIYETQYF.

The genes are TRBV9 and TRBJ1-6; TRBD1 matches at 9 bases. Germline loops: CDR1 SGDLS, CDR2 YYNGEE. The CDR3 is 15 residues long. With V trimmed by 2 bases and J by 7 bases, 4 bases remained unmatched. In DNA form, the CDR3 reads TGTGCCAGCAGCGTGGGACAGGGTGGGAATTCACCCCTCCACTTT. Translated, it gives CASSVGQGGNSPLHF. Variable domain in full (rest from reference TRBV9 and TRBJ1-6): DSGVTQTPKHLITATGQRVTLRCSPRSGDLSVYWYQQSLDQGLQFLIQYYNGEERAKGNILERFSAQQFPDLHSELNLSSLELGDSALYFCASSVGQGGNSPLHFGNGTRLTVT.

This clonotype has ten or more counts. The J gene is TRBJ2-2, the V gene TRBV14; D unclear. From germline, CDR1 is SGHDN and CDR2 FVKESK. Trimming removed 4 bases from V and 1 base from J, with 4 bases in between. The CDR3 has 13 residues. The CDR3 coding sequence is TGTGCCAGCAGCCCCATGAACACCGGGGAGCTGTTTTTT. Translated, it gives CASSPMNTGELFF.

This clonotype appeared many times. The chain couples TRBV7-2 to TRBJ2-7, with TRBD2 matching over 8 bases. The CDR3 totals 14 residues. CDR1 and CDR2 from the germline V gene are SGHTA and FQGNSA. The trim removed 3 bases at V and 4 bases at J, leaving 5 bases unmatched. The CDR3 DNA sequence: TGTGCCAGCAGCTTTCCGGGAGGGATATACGAGCAGTACTTC. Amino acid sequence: CASSFPGGIYEQYF.

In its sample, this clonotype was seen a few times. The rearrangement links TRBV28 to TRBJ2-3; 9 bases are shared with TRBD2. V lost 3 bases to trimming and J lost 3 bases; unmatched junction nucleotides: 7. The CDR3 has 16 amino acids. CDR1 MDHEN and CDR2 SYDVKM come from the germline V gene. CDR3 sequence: CASSFGIAGETDTQYF. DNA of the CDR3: TGTGCCAGCAGTTTTGGGATAGCGGGGGAAACAGATACGCAGTATTTT.

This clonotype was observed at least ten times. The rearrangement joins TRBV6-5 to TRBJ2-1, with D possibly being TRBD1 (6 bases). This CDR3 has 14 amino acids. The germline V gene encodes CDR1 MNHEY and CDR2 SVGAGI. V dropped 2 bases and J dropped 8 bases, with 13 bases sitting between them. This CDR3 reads CASSYMSGEHEQFF. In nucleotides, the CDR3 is TGTGCCAGCAGTTACATGTCAGGGGAACATGAGCAGTTCTTC.

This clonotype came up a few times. Here the CDR3 reads CASSLDSGLNQPQHF. CDR3 sequence (DNA): TGTGCCAGCAGCTTAGATAGCGGACTCAATCAGCCCCAGCATTTT. The chain recombines TRBV11-2 with TRBJ1-5; D gene uncertain. The V gene's germline CDR1 is SGHAT and CDR2 FQNNGV. This CDR3 spans 15 amino acids. Trimming took off 0 bases at V and 3 bases at J, with 9 bases between the two ends.

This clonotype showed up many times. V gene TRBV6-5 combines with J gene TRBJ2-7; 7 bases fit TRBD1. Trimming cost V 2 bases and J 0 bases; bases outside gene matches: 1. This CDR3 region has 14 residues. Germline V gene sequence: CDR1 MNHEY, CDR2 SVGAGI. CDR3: CASSYNRGSYEQYF. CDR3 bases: TGTGCCAGCAGTTACAACAGGGGCTCCTACGAGCAGTACTTC.